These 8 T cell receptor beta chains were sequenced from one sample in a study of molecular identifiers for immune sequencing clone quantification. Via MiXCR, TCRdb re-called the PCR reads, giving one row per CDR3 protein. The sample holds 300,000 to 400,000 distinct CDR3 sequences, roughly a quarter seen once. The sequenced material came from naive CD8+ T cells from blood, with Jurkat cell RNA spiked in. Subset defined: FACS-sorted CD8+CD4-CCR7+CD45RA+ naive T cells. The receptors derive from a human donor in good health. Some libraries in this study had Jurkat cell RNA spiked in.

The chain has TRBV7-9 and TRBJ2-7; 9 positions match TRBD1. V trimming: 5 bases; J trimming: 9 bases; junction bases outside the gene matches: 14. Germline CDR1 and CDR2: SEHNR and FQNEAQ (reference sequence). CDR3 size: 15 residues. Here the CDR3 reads CASSEGPGQGAAQYF. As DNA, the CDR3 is TGTGCCAGCAGCGAAGGGCCGGGACAGGGAGCCGCGCAGTACTTC.

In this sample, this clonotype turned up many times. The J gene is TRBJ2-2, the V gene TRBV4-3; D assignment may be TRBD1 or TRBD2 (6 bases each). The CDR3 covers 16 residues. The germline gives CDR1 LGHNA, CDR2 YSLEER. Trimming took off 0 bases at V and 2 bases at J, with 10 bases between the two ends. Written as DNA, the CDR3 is TGCGCCAGCAGCCAAGATGGGGGGCTTAACACCGGGGAGCTGTTTTTT. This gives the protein CASSQDGGLNTGELFF.

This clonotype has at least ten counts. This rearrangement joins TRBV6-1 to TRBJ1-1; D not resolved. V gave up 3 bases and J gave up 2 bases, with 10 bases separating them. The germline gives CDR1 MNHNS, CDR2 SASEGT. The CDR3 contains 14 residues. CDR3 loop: CASSDSQLNTEAFF. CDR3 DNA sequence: TGTGCCAGCAGTGATTCACAGCTAAACACTGAAGCTTTCTTT.

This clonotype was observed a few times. CDR3 protein: CAWSPTGLNTEAFF. For the CDR3, the DNA is TGTGCCTGGAGTCCGACAGGGCTGAACACTGAAGCTTTCTTT. V and J are TRBV30 and TRBJ1-1, with 7 positions matching TRBD1. Germline trimming cut 2 bases from V and 0 bases from J; bases unmatched to any gene: 3. The CDR3 extends over 14 amino acids. CDR1 is GTSNPN, CDR2 SVGIG, per germline (reference sequence). Full variable domain (rest looked up from reference TRBV30 and TRBJ1-1): SQTIHQWPATLVQPVGSPLSLECTVEGTSNPNLYWYRQAAGRGLQLLFYSVGIGQISSEVPQNLSASRPQDRQFILSSKKLLLSDSGFYLCAWSPTGLNTEAFFGQGTRLTVV.

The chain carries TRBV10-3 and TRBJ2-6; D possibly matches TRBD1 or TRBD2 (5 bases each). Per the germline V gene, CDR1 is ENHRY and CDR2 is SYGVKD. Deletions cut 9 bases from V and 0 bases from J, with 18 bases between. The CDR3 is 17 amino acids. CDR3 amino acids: CAILPGRIDSGANVLTF. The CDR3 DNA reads TGTGCCATATTACCGGGACGTATCGACTCTGGGGCCAACGTCCTGACTTTC.

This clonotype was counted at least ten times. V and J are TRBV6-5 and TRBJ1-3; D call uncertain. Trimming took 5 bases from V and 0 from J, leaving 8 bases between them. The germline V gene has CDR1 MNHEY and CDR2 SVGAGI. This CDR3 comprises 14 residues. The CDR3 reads CASSGAASGNTIYF. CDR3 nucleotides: TGTGCCAGCAGTGGCGCCGCCTCTGGAAACACCATATATTTT.

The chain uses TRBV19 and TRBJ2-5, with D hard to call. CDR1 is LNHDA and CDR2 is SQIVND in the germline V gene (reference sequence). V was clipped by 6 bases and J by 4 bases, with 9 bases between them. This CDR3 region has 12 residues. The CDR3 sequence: CASSPKGETQYF. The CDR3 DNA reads TGTGCCAGTAGCCCGAAGGGAGAGACCCAGTACTTC.

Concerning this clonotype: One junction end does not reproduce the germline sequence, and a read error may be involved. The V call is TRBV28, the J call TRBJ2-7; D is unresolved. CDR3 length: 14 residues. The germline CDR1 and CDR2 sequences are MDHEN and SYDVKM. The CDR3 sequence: CACRRRLSSYEQYF. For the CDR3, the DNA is TGTGCCTGCAGGCGACGTCTTAGCTCCTACGAGCAGTACTTC. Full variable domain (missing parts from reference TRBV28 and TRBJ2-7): DVKVTQSSRYLVKRTGEKVFLECVQDMDHENMFWYRQDPGLGLRLIYFSYDVKMKEKGDIPEGYSVSREKKERFSLILESASTNQTSMYLCACRRRLSSYEQYFGPGTRLTVT.